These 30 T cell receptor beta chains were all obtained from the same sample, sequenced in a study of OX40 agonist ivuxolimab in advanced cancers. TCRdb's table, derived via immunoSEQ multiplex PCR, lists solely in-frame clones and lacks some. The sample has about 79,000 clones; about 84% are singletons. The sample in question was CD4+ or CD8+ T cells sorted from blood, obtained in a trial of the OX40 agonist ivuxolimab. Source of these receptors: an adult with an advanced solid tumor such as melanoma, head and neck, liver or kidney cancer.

The CDR3 loop is CASSLAGVGTGELFF. For the CDR3, the DNA is TGTGCCAGCAGCTTGGCCGGGGTTGGCACCGGGGAGCTGTTTTTT. V and J are TRBV5-8 and TRBJ2-2, with TRBD2 as a possible D gene (5 bases). Germline lookup yields CDR1 SGHTS and CDR2 YDEGEE. V lost 0 bases to trimming and J lost 4 bases, with 10 bases between them. The CDR3 runs 15 residues.

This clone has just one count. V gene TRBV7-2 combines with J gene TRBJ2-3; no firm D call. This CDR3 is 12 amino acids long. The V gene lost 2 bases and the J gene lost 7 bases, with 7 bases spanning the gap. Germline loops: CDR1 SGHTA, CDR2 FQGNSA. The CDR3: CASSLSSNTQYF. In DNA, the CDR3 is TGTGCCAGCAGCTTATCGTCAAATACGCAGTATTTT.

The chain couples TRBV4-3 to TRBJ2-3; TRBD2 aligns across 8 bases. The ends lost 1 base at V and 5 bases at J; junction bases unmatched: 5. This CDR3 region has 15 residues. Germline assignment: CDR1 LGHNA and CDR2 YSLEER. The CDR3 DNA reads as TGCGCCAGCAGCCAAGGGACTAGCCCCATAGATACGCAGTATTTT. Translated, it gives CASSQGTSPIDTQYF.

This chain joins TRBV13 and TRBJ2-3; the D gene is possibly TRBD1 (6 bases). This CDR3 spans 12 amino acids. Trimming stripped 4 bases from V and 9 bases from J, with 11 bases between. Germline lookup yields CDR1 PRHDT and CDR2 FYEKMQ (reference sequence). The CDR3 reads CASSSTGSTQYF. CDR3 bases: TGTGCCAGCAGCTCAACAGGGTCAACGCAGTATTTT.

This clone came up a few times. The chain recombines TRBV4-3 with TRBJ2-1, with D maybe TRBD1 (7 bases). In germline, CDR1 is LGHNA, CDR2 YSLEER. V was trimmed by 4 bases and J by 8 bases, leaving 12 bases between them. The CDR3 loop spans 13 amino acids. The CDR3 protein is CASSPAGGYEQFF. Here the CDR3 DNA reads TGCGCCAGCAGCCCCGCAGGGGGGTATGAGCAGTTCTTC.

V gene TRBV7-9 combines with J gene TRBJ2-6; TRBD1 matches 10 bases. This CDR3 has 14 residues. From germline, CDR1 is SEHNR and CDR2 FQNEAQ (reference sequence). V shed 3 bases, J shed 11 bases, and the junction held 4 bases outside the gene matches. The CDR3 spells CASSFSGTGDVLTF. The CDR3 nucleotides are TGTGCCAGCAGCTTTTCCGGGACAGGGGACGTCCTGACTTTC.

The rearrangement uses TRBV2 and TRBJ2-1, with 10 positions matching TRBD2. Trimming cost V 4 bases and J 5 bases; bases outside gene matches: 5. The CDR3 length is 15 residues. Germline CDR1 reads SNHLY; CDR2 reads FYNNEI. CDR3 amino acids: CASSGAGGGDNEQFF. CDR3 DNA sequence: TGTGCCAGCAGTGGAGCGGGAGGGGGTGACAATGAGCAGTTCTTC.

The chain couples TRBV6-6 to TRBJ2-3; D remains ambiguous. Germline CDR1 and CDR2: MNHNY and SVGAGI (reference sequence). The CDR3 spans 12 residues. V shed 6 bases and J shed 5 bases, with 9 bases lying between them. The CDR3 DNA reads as TGTGCCAGCAGCAGGCTTGGAGATACGCAGTATTTT. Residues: CASSRLGDTQYF.

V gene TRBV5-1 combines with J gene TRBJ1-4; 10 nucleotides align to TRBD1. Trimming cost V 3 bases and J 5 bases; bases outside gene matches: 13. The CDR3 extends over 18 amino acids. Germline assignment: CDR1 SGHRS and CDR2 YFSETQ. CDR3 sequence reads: CASSSPTGQGDRNEKLFF. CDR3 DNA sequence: TGCGCCAGCAGCTCCCCCACTGGACAGGGGGACCGAAATGAAAAACTGTTTTTT.

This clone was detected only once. CDR3 in DNA: TGTGCCAGCAGCGCCCCGGGACATCAAGAGACCCAGTACTTC. Protein sequence: CASSAPGHQETQYF. The J gene is TRBJ2-5, the V gene TRBV9, with D possibly TRBD1 on 6 matching bases. This CDR3 comprises 14 residues. Trimming removed 3 bases at V and 2 bases at J, with 11 bases between. Germline CDR1 and CDR2: SGDLS and YYNGEE. Drawing the rest from reference TRBV9 and TRBJ2-5, the complete variable domain is DSGVTQTPKHLITATGQRVTLRCSPRSGDLSVYWYQQSLDQGLQFLIQYYNGEERAKGNILERFSAQQFPDLHSELNLSSLELGDSALYFCASSAPGHQETQYFGPGTRLLVL.

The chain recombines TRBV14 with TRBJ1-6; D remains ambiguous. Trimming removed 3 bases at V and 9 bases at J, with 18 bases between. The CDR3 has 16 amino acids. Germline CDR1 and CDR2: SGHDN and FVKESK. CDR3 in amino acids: CASSQGGGLGSSPLHF. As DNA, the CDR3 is TGTGCCAGCAGCCAGGGAGGAGGGCTAGGGAGTTCACCCCTCCACTTT.

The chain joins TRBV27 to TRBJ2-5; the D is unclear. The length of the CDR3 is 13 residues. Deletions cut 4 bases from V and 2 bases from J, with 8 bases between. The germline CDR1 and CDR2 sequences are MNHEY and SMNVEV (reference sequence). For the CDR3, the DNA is TGTGCCAGCAGTTCGATCATTCAAGAGACCCAGTACTTC. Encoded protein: CASSSIIQETQYF.

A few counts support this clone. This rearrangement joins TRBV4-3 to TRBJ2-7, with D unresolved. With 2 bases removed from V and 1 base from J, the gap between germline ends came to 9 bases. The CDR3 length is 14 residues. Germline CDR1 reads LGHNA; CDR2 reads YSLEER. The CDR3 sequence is CASSQTLSSYEQYF. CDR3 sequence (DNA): TGCGCCAGCAGCCAAACGCTATCGTCCTACGAGCAGTACTTC.

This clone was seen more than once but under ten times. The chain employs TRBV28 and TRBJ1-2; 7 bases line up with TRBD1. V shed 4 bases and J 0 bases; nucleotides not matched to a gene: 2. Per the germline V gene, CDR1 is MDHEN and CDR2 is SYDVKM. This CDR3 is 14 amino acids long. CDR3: CASSSGTANYGYTF. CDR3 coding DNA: TGTGCCAGCAGTTCCGGGACAGCTAACTATGGCTACACCTTC.

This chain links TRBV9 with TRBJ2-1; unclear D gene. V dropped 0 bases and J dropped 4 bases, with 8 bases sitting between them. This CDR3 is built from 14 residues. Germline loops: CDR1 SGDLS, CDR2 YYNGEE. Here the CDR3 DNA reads TGTGCCAGCAGCGTAGGTCCAGTGTACAATGAGCAGTTCTTC. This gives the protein CASSVGPVYNEQFF.

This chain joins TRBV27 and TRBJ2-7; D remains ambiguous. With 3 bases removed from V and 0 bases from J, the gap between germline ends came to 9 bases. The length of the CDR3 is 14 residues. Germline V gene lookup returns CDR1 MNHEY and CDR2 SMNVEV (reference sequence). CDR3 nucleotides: TGTGCCAGCAGTTTGCACCATAGCTCCTACGAGCAGTACTTC. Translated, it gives CASSLHHSSYEQYF.

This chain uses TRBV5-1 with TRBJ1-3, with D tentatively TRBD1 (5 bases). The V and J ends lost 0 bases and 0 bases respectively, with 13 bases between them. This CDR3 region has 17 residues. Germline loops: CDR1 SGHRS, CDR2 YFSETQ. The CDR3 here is CASSLDDSSYSGNTIYF. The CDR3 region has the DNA TGCGCCAGCAGCTTGGACGACAGCTCTTACTCTGGAAACACCATATATTTT.

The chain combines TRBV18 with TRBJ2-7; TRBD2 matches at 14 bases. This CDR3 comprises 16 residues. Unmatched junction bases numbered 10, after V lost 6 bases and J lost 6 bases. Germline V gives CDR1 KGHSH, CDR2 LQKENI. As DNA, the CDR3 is TGTGCCAGCTCGCCAGGGACTAGCGGGAGATCGTCCGAGCAGTACTTC. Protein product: CASSPGTSGRSSEQYF.

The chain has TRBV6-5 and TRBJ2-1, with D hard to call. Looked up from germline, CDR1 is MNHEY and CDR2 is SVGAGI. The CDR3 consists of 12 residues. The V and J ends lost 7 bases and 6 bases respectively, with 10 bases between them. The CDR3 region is CASKDRLNEQFF. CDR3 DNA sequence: TGTGCCAGCAAGGACCGCCTCAATGAGCAGTTCTTC.

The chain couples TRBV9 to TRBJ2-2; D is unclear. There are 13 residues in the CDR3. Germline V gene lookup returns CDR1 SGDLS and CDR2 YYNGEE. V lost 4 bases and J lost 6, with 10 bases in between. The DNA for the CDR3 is TGTGCCAGCAGCCCTAACCACCCCGGGGAGCTGTTTTTT. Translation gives CASSPNHPGELFF.

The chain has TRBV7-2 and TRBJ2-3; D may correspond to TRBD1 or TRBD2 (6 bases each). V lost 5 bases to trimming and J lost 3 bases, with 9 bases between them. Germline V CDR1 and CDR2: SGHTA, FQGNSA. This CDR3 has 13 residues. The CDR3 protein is CASSEGGTDTQYF. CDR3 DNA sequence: TGTGCCAGCAGCGAGGGGGGTACAGATACGCAGTATTTT. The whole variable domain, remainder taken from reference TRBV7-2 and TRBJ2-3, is GAGVSQSPSNKVTEKGKDVELRCDPISGHTALYWYRQSLGQGLEFLIYFQGNSAPDKSGLPSDRFSAERTGGSVSTLTIQRTQQEDSAVYLCASSEGGTDTQYFGPGTRLTVL.

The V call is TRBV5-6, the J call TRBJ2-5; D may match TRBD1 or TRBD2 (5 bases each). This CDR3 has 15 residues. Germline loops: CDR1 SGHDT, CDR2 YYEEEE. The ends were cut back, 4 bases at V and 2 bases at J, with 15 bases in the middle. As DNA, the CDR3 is TGTGCCAGCAGCGCACCACCCGGGACGCAAGAGACCCAGTACTTC. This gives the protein CASSAPPGTQETQYF.

CDR3 region: CASSTKVGGNEKLFF. DNA for the CDR3: TGTGCCAGCAGTACTAAGGTGGGGGGTAATGAAAAACTGTTTTTT. J is TRBJ1-4 and V is TRBV7-2; D might be TRBD1 (5 bases). Trimming left V 6 bases short and J 4 bases short, with 15 bases between. This CDR3 region has 15 residues. Germline V gene sequence: CDR1 SGHTA, CDR2 FQGNSA.

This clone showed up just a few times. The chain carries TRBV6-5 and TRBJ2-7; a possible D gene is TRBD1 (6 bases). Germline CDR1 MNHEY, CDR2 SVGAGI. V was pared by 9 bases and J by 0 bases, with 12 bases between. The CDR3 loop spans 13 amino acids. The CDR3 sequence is CARMPDSSYEQYF. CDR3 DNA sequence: TGTGCCAGAATGCCGGACAGCTCCTACGAGCAGTACTTC.

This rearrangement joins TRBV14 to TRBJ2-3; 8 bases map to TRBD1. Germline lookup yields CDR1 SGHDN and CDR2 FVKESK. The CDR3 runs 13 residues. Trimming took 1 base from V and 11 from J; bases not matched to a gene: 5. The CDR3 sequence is CASSQGTGFRQYF. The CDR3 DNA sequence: TGTGCCAGCAGCCAAGGGACAGGGTTTAGGCAGTATTTT.

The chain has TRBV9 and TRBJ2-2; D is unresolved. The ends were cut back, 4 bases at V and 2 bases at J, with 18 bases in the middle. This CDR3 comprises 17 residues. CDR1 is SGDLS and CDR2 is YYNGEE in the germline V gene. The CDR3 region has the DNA TGTGCCAGCAGCTTGGGCGGACGATACGTAAACACCGGGGAGCTGTTTTTT. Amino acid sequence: CASSLGGRYVNTGELFF. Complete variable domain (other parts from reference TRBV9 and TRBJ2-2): DSGVTQTPKHLITATGQRVTLRCSPRSGDLSVYWYQQSLDQGLQFLIQYYNGEERAKGNILERFSAQQFPDLHSELNLSSLELGDSALYFCASSLGGRYVNTGELFFGEGSRLTVL.

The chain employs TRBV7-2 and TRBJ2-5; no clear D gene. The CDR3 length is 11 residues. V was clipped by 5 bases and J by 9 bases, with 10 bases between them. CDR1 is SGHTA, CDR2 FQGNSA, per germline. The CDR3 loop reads CASSAASAQYF. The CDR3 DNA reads TGTGCCAGCAGCGCAGCATCCGCCCAGTACTTC.

CDR3 coding DNA: TGTGCCAGCAGTTACAATGGGGCGATGAACACTGAAGCTTTCTTT. Its translation: CASSYNGAMNTEAFF. The chain links TRBV6-6 to TRBJ1-1; D perhaps matches TRBD1 (5 bases). Germline loops: CDR1 MNHNY, CDR2 SVGAGI (reference sequence). V was pared by 2 bases and J by 0 bases, with 10 bases between. The CDR3 consists of 15 residues.

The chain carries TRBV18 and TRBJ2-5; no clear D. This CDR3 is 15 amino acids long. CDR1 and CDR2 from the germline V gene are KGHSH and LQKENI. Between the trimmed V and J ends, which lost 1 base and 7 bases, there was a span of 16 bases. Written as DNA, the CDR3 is TGTGCCAGCTCACCACAGTCTGGTGAAAAAGTGACCCAGTACTTC. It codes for CASSPQSGEKVTQYF.

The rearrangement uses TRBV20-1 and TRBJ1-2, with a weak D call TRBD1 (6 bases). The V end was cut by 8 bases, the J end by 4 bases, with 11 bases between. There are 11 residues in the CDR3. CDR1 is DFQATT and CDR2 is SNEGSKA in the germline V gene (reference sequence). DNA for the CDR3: TGCAGTTCGGGGGGCATCTATGGCTACACCTTC. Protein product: CSSGGIYGYTF.